The T cell receptor (beta chain) under discussion was sequenced for a study of T cell responses to AZD1222 COVID-19 vaccine. A note on this clone: Its specificity is unknown.

V was cut by 6 bases and J by 3 bases, with 9 bases left in between. Germline CDR1 reads MNHEY; CDR2 reads SMNVEV (reference sequence). The CDR3 runs to 13 residues. Here immunoSEQ multiplex PCR was the method, and the copy in TCRdb shows in-frame clones only, minus some. The table lists roughly 140,000 clones, approximately 90% of them singletons. Points from the study as a whole: Only after the peak T cell response were repertoires sampled. Spike-specific TCR breadth and depth rose after two AZD1222 doses. Clonal diversity was possibly underestimated; the donors were predominantly white British and more often female.

The chain is built from TRBV27 and TRBJ1-5, with no clear D. The sequenced sample was peripheral blood, obtained on day 0 of AZD1222 vaccination. This clonotype originated in an adult in good health. This chain's CDR3 is CASRDRINQPQHF. CDR3 coding DNA: TGTGCCAGCAGGGATCGGATCAATCAGCCCCAGCATTTT.